This T cell receptor (beta chain) was observed in a study of blood T cell repertoires in COVID-19. Assay: immunoSEQ multiplex PCR; the TCRdb copy retains only in-frame clones and omits some. The sample consists of about 53,000 clones, just under 85% of them appearing once. The sample comprised peripheral blood. The TCR originated in a human donor in a cohort sampled during active COVID-19.

CDR3 region: CASSEGLAGGYEQYF. CDR3 nucleotide sequence: TGTGCCAGCAGCGAGGGACTAGCGGGGGGTTACGAGCAGTACTTC. J is TRBJ2-7 and V is TRBV7-2; 15 nucleotides agree with TRBD2. J lost 4 bases, V lost 5 bases, and 3 bases had no gene match. The CDR3 consists of 15 residues. Germline assignment: CDR1 SGHTA and CDR2 FQGNSA.